This TCR beta chain was observed in a study of blood T cell repertoires in COVID-19. This CDR3 has 17 residues. CDR1 is SQVTM, CDR2 ANQGSEA, per germline. The V gene lost 5 bases and the J gene lost 1 base, with 23 bases spanning the gap. Original handling: Amplification with reference gene primers provided the estimates of nucleated cell counts. Method: immunoSEQ multiplex PCR; TCRdb's copy keeps in-frame clones and lacks some. D and trimming were read from the DNA, whereas the V and J calls and clone size are those reported in that table. The sample shows approximately 61,000 clones, around 85% of them seen only once.

This clonotype was sampled from a human donor in a cohort sampled during active COVID-19. V and J are TRBV29-1 and TRBJ2-5; maybe TRBD1 (6 bases). Sequencing was carried out using peripheral blood. The DNA of the CDR3 is TGCAGCGTTCTCTGGACCATCAAAAACAGGGTCCAAGAGACCCAGTACTTC. This codes for CSVLWTIKNRVQETQYF.